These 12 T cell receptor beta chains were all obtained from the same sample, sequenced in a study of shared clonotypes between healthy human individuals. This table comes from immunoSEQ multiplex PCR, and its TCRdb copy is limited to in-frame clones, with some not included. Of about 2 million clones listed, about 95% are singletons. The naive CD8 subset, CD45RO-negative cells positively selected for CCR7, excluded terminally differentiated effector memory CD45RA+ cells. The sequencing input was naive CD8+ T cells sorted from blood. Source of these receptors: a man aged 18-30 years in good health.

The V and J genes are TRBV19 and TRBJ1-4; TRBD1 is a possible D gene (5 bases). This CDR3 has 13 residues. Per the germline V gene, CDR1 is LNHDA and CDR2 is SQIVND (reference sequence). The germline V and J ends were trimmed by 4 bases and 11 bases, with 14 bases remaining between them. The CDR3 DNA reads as TGTGCCAGTAGTAACCTCCAGGAGGGGAAACTGTTTTTT. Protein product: CASSNLQEGKLFF.

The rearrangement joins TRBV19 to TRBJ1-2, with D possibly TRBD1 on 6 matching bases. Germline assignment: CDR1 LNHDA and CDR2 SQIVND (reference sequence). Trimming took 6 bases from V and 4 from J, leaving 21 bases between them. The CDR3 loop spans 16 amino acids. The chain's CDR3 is CASSRTDGLLFYGYTF. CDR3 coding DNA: TGTGCCAGTAGCAGGACAGATGGCCTCTTATTCTATGGCTACACCTTC.

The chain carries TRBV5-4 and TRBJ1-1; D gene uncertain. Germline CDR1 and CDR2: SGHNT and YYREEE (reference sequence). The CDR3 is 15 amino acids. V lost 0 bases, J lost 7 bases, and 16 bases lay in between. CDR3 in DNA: TGTGCCAGCAGCTTGGCCCTGGGGTTAGTTATTGAAGCTTTCTTT. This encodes CASSLALGLVIEAFF.

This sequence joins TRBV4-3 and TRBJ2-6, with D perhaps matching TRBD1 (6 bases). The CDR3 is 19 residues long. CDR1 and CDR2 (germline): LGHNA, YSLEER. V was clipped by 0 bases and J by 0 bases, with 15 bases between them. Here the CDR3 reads CASSQDRGEISSGANVLTF. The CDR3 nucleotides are TGCGCCAGCAGCCAAGACAGGGGCGAAATTAGCTCTGGGGCCAACGTCCTGACTTTC.

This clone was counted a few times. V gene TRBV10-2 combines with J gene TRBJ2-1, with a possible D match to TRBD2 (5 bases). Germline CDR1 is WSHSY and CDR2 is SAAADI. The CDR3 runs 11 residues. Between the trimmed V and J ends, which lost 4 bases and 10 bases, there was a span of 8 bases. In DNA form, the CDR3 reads TGCGCCAGCAGTGGCAGACTAGAGCAGTTCTTC. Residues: CASSGRLEQFF.

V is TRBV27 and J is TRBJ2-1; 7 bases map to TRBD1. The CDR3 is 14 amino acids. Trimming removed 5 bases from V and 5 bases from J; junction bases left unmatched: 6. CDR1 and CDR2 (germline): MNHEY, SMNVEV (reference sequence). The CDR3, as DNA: TGTGCCAGCAGTCCTCGGGACAGAGACAATGAGCAGTTCTTC. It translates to CASSPRDRDNEQFF.

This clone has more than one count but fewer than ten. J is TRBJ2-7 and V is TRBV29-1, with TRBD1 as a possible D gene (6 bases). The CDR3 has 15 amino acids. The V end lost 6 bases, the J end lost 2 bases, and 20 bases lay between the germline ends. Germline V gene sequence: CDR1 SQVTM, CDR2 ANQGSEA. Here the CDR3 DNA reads TGCAGCGTCCGTGCGCCGGACAGTCATACCTACGAGCAGTACTTC. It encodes CSVRAPDSHTYEQYF.

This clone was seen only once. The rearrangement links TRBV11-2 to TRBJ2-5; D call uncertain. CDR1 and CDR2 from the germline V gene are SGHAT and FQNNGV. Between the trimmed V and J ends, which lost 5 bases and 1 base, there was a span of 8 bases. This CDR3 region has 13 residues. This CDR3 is CASSGLSQETQYF. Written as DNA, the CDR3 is TGTGCCAGCAGCGGGCTTTCCCAAGAGACCCAGTACTTC.

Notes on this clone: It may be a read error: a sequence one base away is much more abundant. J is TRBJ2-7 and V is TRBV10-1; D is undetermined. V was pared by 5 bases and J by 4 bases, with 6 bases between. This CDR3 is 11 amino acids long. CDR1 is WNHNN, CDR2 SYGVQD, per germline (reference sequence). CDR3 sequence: CASSLGYEQYF. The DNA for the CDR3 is TGCGCCAGCAGTTTGGGGTACGAGCAGTACTTC.

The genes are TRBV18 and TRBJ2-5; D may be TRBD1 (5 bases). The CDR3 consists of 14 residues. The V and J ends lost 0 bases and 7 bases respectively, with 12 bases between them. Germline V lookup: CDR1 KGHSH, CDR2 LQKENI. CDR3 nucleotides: TGTGCCAGCTCACCACCGGGGCCGTCGATGACCCAGTACTTC. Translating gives CASSPPGPSMTQYF.

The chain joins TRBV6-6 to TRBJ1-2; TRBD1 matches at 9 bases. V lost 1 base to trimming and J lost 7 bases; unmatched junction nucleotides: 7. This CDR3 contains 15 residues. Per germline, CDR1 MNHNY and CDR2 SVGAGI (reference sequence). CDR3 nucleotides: TGTGCCAGCAGTTACTTAGACAGGGGGTCTTCTGGCTACACCTTC. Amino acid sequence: CASSYLDRGSSGYTF.

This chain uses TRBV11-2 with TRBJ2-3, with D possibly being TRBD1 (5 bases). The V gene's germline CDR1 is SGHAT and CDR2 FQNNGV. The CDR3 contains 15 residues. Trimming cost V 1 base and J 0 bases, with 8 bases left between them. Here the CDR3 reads CASSLVQASTDTQYF. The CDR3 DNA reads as TGTGCCAGCAGCTTAGTACAGGCTAGCACAGATACGCAGTATTTT.